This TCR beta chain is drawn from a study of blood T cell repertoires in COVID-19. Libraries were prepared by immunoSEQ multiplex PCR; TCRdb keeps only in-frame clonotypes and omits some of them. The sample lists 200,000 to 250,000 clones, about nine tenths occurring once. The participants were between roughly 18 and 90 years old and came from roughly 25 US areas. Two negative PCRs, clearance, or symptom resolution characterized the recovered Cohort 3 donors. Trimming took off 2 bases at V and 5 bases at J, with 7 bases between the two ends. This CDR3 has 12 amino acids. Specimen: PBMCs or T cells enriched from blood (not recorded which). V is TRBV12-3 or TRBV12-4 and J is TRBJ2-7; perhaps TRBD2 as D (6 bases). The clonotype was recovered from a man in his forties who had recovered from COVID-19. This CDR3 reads CASSLRRDEQYF. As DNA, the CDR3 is TGTGCCAGCAGTTTAAGGAGGGACGAGCAGTACTTC.